The sequence of this TCR beta chain was determined in a study of human T cells and chemical hapten exposure. V dropped 8 bases and J dropped 0 bases, with 17 bases sitting between them. Germline V gene sequence: CDR1 MDHEN, CDR2 SYDVKM. The CDR3 length is 16 residues. Described time point: patch test 1, 2 weeks after DPC sensitization. Treatment here: therapeutic diphenylcyclopropenone sensitization with weekly scalp DPC. It was unfractionated whole blood from which total RNA was extracted. Alopecia patients between 18 and 70 years old and suitable for DPC were used as donors. General study findings and limits: Patch test score tracked positively with PT1 expanded TCR counts. Compared with pre-sensitization or healthy control sets, expanded TCRs clustered more.

Remarks on this clonotype: Its specificity is not known.

TCRdb passed the RACE reads through MiXCR, listing each CDR3 protein once. The table records tens of thousands of distinct CDR3 sequences, roughly 11% of them present only once. The sample in question was whole blood, obtained in connection with sensitization to the hapten diphenylcyclopropenone (DPC). The TCR originated in a woman in her 40s with alopecia areata. Some clones in this sample may be carry-over from other donors' samples. The chain has TRBV28 and TRBJ2-1; TRBD2 is a possible D gene (6 bases). The CDR3 reads CASPPGDVGSYNEQFF. CDR3 DNA: TGTGCCAGCCCCCCGGGGGACGTCGGCTCCTACAATGAGCAGTTCTTC.